This T cell receptor (beta chain) was documented in a study of a mutant IDH1 vaccine in newly diagnosed glioma. With respect to this clone: Its target is unknown.

Libraries were prepared by immunoSEQ multiplex PCR; TCRdb keeps only in-frame clonotypes and omits some of them. In the table there are some 62,000 clones, roughly four fifths of which are singletons. The CDR3 runs 16 residues. From germline, CDR1 is SGHAT and CDR2 FQNNGV. The V end lost 5 bases, the J end lost 2 bases, and 18 bases lay between the germline ends. Documented time point: week 47, end of study. Alongside topical imiquimod, each dose of vaccine comprised 300 ug of mutant IDH1 20-mer peptide. The study enrolled donors with new WHO grade 3 or 4 IDH1-mutant, ATRX-lost astrocytomas. The sequencing used PBMCs, collected from a glioma patient whose treatment included an IDH1 peptide vaccine. The sequence came from a man aged 25 to 40 with glioma. The chain has TRBV11-2 and TRBJ1-2, with D perhaps matching TRBD1 (6 bases). This CDR3 reads CASSPATGRLNYGYTF. CDR3 DNA: TGTGCCAGCAGCCCTGCGACAGGCCGCCTAAACTATGGCTACACCTTC.